This TCR beta chain originates from a study of cytomegalovirus exposure and HLA in healthy donors. The overall study: It was reported in a later analysis that the same platform had been used for the roughly 130 validation repertoires as for the approximately 730 first-cohort repertoires.

It was the approximately 110-subject validation cohort, separate from the approximately 620-subject first cohort, to which the donors belonged. This CDR3 comprises 14 residues. Trimming cost V 2 bases and J 0 bases, with 8 bases left between them. The V gene's germline CDR1 is MNHNS and CDR2 SASEGT. Generated by immunoSEQ multiplex PCR, the TCRdb table keeps only in-frame clones and is missing some. The sample holds more than 140,000 clones, roughly nine tenths seen once. The chain combines TRBV6-1 with TRBJ2-7; the D gene is possibly TRBD2 (6 bases). The sample taken for sequencing was PBMCs. The sequence derives from a woman younger than 30 in good health and CMV-seropositive. The CDR3 loop is CASSEQRVSYEQYF. The DNA of the CDR3 is TGTGCCAGCAGTGAACAGCGGGTCTCCTACGAGCAGTACTTC.